In this sample, the clone carrying this TCR beta chain turned up a few times. Its antigen is unidentified. The source of the sample is a study of cytomegalovirus exposure and HLA in healthy donors. Across the study: There were tens of millions of unique TCRs (from HLA-typed donors) in an early data release. Regarding the study as a whole: By HLA locus, TCR association rates varied in a later analysis, with DRB1 showing the most and HLA-C the fewest. The study dropped some indistinguishable V segments, TRBV6-2 and TRBV6-3 among them. HLA allele associations emerged for about 16,000 TCR beta sequences in a later analysis, at 0.05 false discovery rate.

CDR3 length: 13 amino acids. Germline CDR1 reads MNHEY; CDR2 reads SVGAGI. V gave up 4 bases and J gave up 3 bases; unmatched junction bases: 0. PCR used 60 Vbeta primers and 13 Jbeta primers. Produced via immunoSEQ multiplex PCR; TCRdb's table is partial and in-frame only. In the table there are 150,000 to 200,000 clones, 81% of which are singletons. The chain is built from TRBV6-5 and TRBJ1-2; 9 bases are shared with TRBD1. This receptor was taken from a man in his forties or fifties in good health and CMV-seropositive. The sample comprised PBMCs. The CDR3 spells CASSWDRDYGYTF. In DNA form, the CDR3 reads TGTGCCAGCAGTTGGGACAGGGACTATGGCTACACCTTC.